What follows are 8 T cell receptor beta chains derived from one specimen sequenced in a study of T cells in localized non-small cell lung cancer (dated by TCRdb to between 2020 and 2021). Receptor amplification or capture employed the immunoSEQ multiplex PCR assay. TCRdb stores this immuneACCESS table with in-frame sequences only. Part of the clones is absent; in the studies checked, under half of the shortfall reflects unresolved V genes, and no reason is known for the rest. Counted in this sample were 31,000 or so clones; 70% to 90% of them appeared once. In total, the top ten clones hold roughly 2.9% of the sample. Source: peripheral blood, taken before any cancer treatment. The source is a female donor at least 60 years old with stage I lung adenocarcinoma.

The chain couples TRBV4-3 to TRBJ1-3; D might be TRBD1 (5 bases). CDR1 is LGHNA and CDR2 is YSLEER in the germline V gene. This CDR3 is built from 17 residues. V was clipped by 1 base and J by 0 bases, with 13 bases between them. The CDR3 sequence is CASSQGTTVSSGNTIYF. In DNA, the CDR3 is TGCGCCAGCAGCCAAGGGACAACTGTAAGCTCTGGAAACACCATATATTTT.

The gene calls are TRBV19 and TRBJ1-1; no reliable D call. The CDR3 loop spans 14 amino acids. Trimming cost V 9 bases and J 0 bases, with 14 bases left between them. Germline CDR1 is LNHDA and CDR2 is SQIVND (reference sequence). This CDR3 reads CASFSVFLNTEAFF. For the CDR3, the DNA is TGTGCCAGCTTTTCTGTATTCCTGAACACTGAAGCTTTCTTT.

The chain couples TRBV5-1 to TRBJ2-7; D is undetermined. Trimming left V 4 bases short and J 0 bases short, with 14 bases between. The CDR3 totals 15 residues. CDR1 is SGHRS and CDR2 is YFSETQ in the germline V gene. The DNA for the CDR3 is TGCGCCAGCAGCCCCGTTGCGTCGGACTCCTACGAGCAGTACTTC. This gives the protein CASSPVASDSYEQYF.

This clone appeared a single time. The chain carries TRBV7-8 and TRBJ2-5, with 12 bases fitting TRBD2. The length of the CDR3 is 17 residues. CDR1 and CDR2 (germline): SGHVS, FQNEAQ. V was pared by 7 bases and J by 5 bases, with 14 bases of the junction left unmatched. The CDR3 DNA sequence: TGTGCCAGCAAGCCCCTAGCGGGAGGGCCGAGGAGGGAGACCCAGTACTTC. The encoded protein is CASKPLAGGPRRETQYF.

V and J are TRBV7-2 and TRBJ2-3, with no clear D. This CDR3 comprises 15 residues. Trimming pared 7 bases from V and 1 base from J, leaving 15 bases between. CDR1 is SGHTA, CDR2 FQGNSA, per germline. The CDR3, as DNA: TGTGCCAGCACCAAAGACTCCACCCGCACAGATACGCAGTATTTT. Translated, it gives CASTKDSTRTDTQYF.

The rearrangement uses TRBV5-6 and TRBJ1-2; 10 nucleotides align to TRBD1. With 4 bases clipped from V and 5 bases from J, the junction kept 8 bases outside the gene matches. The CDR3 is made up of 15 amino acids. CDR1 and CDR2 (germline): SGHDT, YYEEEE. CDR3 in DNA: TGTGCCAGCAGCCGCTCGACAGGGGGCAAGTATGGCTACACCTTC. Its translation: CASSRSTGGKYGYTF.

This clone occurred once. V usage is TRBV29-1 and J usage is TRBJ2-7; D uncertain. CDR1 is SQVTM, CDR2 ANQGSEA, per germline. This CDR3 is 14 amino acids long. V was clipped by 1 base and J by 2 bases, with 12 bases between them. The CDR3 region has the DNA TGCAGCGTTGAAGGAGGAATCGGCCCCTACGAGCAGTACTTC. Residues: CSVEGGIGPYEQYF.

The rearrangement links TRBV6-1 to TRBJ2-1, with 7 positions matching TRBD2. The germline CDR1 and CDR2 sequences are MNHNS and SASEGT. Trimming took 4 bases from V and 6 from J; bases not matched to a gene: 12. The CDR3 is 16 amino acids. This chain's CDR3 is CASSASGRNRGNEQFF. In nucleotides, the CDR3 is TGTGCCAGCAGTGCCTCCGGGAGGAATAGGGGCAATGAGCAGTTCTTC.